These 18 T cell receptor beta chains originate from one sample sequenced in a study of blood T cell repertoires in COVID-19. The method was immunoSEQ multiplex PCR; TCRdb's version includes in-frame clones alone and lacks a portion of them. The table lists roughly 430,000 clones, around 90% of them singletons. The sample comprised PBMCs or T cells enriched from blood (not recorded which). These receptor sequences come from a woman aged 40 to 49 with acute COVID-19.

In nucleotides, the CDR3 is TGCGCCAGCAGCTTTGGAGCTAACACTGAAGCTTTCTTT. Amino acid sequence: CASSFGANTEAFF. The chain joins TRBV5-1 to TRBJ1-1; D is undetermined. Trimming pared 2 bases from V and 2 bases from J, leaving 7 bases between. Germline V lookup: CDR1 SGHRS, CDR2 YFSETQ. The length of the CDR3 is 13 residues.

The V call is TRBV24-1, the J call TRBJ2-7; 8 bases align to TRBD1. CDR1 KGHDR and CDR2 SFDVKD come from the germline V gene. CDR3 size: 18 residues. The ends lost 1 base at V and 2 bases at J; junction bases unmatched: 12. CDR3 nucleotides: TGTGCCACCAGTGATTTCCCGGGACAGGATTCAGGCGCCTACGAGCAGTACTTC. This encodes CATSDFPGQDSGAYEQYF.

This rearrangement joins TRBV2 to TRBJ2-2; maybe TRBD2 (6 bases). The CDR3 runs 15 residues. V gave up 6 bases and J gave up 0 bases, with 11 bases separating them. Germline V gene sequence: CDR1 SNHLY, CDR2 FYNNEI. CDR3 sequence: CASRGGRTNTGELFF. The DNA of the CDR3 is TGTGCCAGCAGGGGGGGACGGACGAACACCGGGGAGCTGTTTTTT.

CDR3 sequence: CASRRDRGTAQPQHF. CDR3 coding DNA: TGTGCCAGTCGCCGAGACAGGGGGACCGCTCAGCCCCAGCATTTT. The chain recombines TRBV19 with TRBJ1-5; TRBD1 matches 9 bases. Germline V gene lookup returns CDR1 LNHDA and CDR2 SQIVND (reference sequence). The CDR3 has 15 residues. V trimming: 8 bases; J trimming: 6 bases; junction bases outside the gene matches: 11. The complete variable domain, with remaining parts taken from reference TRBV19 and TRBJ1-5, reads DGGITQSPKYLFRKEGQNVTLSCEQNLNHDAMYWYRQDPGQGLRLIYYSQIVNDFQKGDIAEGYSVSREKKESFPLTVTSAQKNPTAFYLCASRRDRGTAQPQHFGDGTRLSIL.

V is TRBV3-1 (or the pseudogene TRBV3-2) and J is TRBJ2-7; 8 bases map to TRBD2. The CDR3 contains 14 residues. Germline V CDR1 and CDR2: LGHDT, YNNKEL (reference sequence). The J segment lost 2 bases and the V segment lost 1 base, leaving 1 base of the junction unmatched. The CDR3 bases are TGTGCCAGCAGCCAAGTCGGGGGGGCCTACGAGCAGTACTTC. Translation: CASSQVGGAYEQYF.

This chain links TRBV5-4 with TRBJ2-3, with 8 positions matching TRBD2. Germline CDR1 and CDR2: SGHNT and YYREEE (reference sequence). V was clipped by 0 bases and J by 0 bases; unmatched bases: 3. The CDR3 loop spans 16 amino acids. In nucleotides, the CDR3 is TGTGCCAGCAGCTTGGTACGACTAGCGAGCACAGATACGCAGTATTTT. It codes for CASSLVRLASTDTQYF.

The chain employs TRBV5-1 and TRBJ1-2; D may be TRBD1 (5 bases). V was clipped by 3 bases and J by 8 bases, with 20 bases between them. The CDR3 is 15 amino acids. The germline gives CDR1 SGHRS, CDR2 YFSETQ. CDR3 sequence reads: CASSSTGGPGMGYTF. DNA of the CDR3: TGCGCCAGCAGCTCTACCGGGGGACCAGGGATGGGCTACACCTTC.

The chain is built from TRBV11-3 and TRBJ2-1; the D is unclear. This CDR3 has 17 amino acids. The V end lost 5 bases, the J end lost 2 bases, and 19 bases lay between the germline ends. Germline V lookup: CDR1 SGHNT, CDR2 YENEEA. The CDR3 nucleotides are TGTGCCAGCAGCCCCTCGAGTGTCGCAGGTACCTACAATGAGCAGTTCTTC. As protein: CASSPSSVAGTYNEQFF.

The chain uses TRBV2 and TRBJ2-5; D possibly corresponds to TRBD2 (6 bases). V lost 6 bases and J 2 bases, leaving 16 bases between the germline ends. Germline V CDR1 and CDR2: SNHLY, FYNNEI. This CDR3 contains 15 residues. The CDR3 DNA reads as TGTGCCAGCAGCCGAAACGGGGGAAGGCAAGAGACCCAGTACTTC. It specifies CASSRNGGRQETQYF.

The chain employs TRBV5-8 and TRBJ1-5, with 9 bases fitting TRBD1. CDR1 and CDR2 from the germline V gene are SGHTS and YDEGEE. Losses at the gene ends were 4 bases for V and 0 bases for J; bases not matched to a gene: 11. CDR3 length equals 18 residues. CDR3 protein: CASSPGSTGGSSNQPQHF. The DNA of the CDR3 is TGTGCCAGCAGCCCCGGATCGACAGGGGGTAGTAGCAATCAGCCCCAGCATTTT.

V usage is TRBV5-1 and J usage is TRBJ1-3; D unresolved. Germline V gene data show CDR1 as SGHRS and CDR2 as YFSETQ. The CDR3 extends over 13 amino acids. Between the trimmed V and J ends, which lost 2 bases and 0 bases, there was a span of 3 bases. CDR3 loop: CASSFHSGNTIYF. For the CDR3, the DNA is TGCGCCAGCAGCTTTCACTCTGGAAACACCATATATTTT.

In this sample, this clone turned up once. The chain combines TRBV12-5 with TRBJ2-3; D perhaps matches TRBD2 (6 bases). This CDR3 has 16 amino acids. Deletions cut 5 bases from V and 0 bases from J, with 15 bases between. Germline CDR1 and CDR2: LGHNT and FRNRAP. This CDR3 reads CASGPPIAASTDTQYF. CDR3 in DNA: TGTGCTAGTGGTCCCCCAATAGCGGCTAGCACAGATACGCAGTATTTT.

The chain joins TRBV27 to TRBJ2-1; the D gene is possibly TRBD1 (8 bases). Germline CDR1 MNHEY, CDR2 SMNVEV (reference sequence). V was shortened by 4 bases and J by 2 bases, with 12 bases between the two germline ends. This CDR3 comprises 15 residues. The CDR3 protein is CASSSTGGAYNEQFF. DNA for the CDR3: TGTGCCAGCAGTTCCACAGGGGGGGCCTACAATGAGCAGTTCTTC.

The rearrangement links TRBV27 to TRBJ2-7; D possibly corresponds to TRBD2 (5 bases). The germline V gene has CDR1 MNHEY and CDR2 SMNVEV (reference sequence). The CDR3 runs to 14 residues. V dropped 5 bases and J dropped 1 base, with 12 bases sitting between them. The CDR3, as DNA: TGTGCCAGCAGTCCCCAGACGGGATCCTACGAGCAGTACTTC. Translating gives CASSPQTGSYEQYF.

This chain links TRBV5-4 with TRBJ2-3; the D gene is possibly TRBD1 (6 bases). The CDR3 spans 14 residues. V lost 6 bases and J 6 bases, leaving 17 bases between the germline ends. Germline V gene lookup returns CDR1 SGHNT and CDR2 YYREEE (reference sequence). In DNA form, the CDR3 reads TGTGCCAGCACCTCCGGCTATCAGGGGGATACGCAGTATTTT. Translating gives CASTSGYQGDTQYF.

The V and J genes are TRBV12-3 or TRBV12-4 and TRBJ2-5; TRBD1 is a possible D gene (6 bases). V lost 7 bases and J lost 2, with 11 bases in between. The CDR3 runs 13 residues. CDR3 sequence (DNA): TGTGCCAGCACGACGGACAGTCAAGAGACCCAGTACTTC. Protein product: CASTTDSQETQYF.

This clone was observed a handful of times. The chain combines TRBV7-9 with TRBJ2-1; D perhaps matches TRBD2 (5 bases). The CDR3 consists of 16 residues. CDR1 is SEHNR, CDR2 FQNEAQ, per germline (reference sequence). V shed 4 bases and J shed 2 bases, with 15 bases lying between them. CDR3: CASSYRDGSTYNEQFF. The CDR3 coding sequence is TGTGCCAGCAGCTATCGGGATGGCTCTACCTACAATGAGCAGTTCTTC.

The rearrangement joins TRBV28 to TRBJ2-7; 10 bases match TRBD1. The CDR3 totals 14 residues. Per germline, CDR1 MDHEN and CDR2 SYDVKM. V shed 3 bases and J 6 bases; nucleotides not matched to a gene: 5. The CDR3 sequence: CASSFVRTGGEQYF. In nucleotides, the CDR3 is TGTGCCAGCAGTTTCGTACGGACAGGGGGCGAGCAGTACTTC.